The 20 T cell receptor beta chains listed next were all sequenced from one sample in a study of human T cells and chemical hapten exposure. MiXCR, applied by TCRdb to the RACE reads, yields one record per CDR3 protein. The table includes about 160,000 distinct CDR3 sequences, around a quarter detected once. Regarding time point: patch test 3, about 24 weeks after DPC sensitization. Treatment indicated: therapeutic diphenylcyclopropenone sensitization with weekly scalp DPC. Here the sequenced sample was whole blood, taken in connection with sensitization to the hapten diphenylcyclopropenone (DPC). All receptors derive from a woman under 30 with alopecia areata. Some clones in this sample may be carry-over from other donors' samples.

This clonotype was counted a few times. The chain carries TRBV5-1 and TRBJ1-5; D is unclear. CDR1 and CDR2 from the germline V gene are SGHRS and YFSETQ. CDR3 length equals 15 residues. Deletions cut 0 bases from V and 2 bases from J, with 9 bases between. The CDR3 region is CASSLGEVGNQPQHF. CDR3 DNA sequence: TGCGCCAGCAGCTTGGGGGAGGTTGGCAATCAGCCCCAGCATTTT.

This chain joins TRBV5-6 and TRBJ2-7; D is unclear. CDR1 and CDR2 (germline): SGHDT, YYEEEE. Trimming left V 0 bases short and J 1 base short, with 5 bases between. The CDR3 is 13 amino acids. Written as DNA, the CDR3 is TGTGCCAGCAGCTTGGACTTATCCTACGAGCAGTACTTC. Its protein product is CASSLDLSYEQYF. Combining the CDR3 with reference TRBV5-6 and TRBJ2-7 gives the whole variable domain DAGVTQSPTHLIKTRGQQVTLRCSPKSGHDTVSWYQQALGQGPQFIFQYYEEEERQRGNFPDRFSGHQFPNYSSELNVNALLLGDSALYLCASSLDLSYEQYFGPGTRLTVT.

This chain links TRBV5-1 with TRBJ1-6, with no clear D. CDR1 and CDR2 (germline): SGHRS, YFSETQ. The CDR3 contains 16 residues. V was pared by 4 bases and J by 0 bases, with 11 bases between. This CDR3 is CASSLKLSSYNSPLHF. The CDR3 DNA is TGCGCCAGCAGCCTCAAACTGAGCTCCTATAATTCACCCCTCCACTTT.

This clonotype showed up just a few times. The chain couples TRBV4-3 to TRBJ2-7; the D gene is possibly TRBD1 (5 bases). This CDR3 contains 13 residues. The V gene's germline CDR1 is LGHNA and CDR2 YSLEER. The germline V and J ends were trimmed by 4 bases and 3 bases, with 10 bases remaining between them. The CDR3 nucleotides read TGCGCCAGCAGCCGATCGACAGACTACGAGCAGTACTTC. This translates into CASSRSTDYEQYF.

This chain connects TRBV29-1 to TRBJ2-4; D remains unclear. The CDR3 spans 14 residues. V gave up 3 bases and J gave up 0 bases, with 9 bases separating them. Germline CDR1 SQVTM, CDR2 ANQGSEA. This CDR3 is CSVEAVRAKNIQYF. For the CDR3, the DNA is TGCAGCGTTGAGGCGGTACGAGCCAAAAACATTCAGTACTTC.

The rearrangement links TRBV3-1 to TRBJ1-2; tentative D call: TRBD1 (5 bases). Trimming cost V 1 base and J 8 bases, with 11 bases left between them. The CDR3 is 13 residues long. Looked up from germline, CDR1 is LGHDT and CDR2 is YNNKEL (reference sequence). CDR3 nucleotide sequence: TGTGCCAGCAGCCAAGGGCGACAGCTCGGCTACACCTTC. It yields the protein CASSQGRQLGYTF. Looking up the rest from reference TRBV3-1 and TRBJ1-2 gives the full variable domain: DTAVSQTPKYLVTQMGNDKSIKCEQNLGHDTMYWYKQDSKKFLKIMFSYNNKELIINETVPNRFSPKSPDKAHLNLHINSLELGDSAVYFCASSQGRQLGYTFGSGTRLTVV.

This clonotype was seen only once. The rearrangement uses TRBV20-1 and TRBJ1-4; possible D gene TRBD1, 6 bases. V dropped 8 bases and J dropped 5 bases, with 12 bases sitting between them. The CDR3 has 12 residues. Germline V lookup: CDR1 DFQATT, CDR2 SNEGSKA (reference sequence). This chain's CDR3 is CSTTGQNEKLFF. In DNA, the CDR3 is TGCAGTACTACTGGACAGAATGAAAAACTGTTTTTT.

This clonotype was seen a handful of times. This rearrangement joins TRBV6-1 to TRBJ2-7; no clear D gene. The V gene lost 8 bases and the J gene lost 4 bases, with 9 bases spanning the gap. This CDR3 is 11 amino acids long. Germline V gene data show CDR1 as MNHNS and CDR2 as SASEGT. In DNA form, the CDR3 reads TGTGCCAGCGGGCAAGGGTACGAGCAGTACTTC. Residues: CASGQGYEQYF.

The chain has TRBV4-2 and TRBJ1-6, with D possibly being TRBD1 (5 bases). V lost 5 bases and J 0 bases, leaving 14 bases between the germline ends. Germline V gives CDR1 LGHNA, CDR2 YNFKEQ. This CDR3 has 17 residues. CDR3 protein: CASSSLTGGSYNSPLHF. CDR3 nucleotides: TGTGCCAGCAGCTCTTTAACCGGGGGCTCCTATAATTCACCCCTCCACTTT.

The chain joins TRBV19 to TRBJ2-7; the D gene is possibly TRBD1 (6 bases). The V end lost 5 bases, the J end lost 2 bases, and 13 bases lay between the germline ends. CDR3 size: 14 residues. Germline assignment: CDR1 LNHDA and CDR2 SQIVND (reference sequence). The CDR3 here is CASSPLTGAYEQYF. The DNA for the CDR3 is TGTGCCAGTAGTCCACTGACAGGAGCCTACGAGCAGTACTTC.

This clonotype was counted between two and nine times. CDR3 DNA: TGCAGTGCTAGAGCCGGGACAGGGGTCCGCAATGAGCAGTTCTTC. It is translated as CSARAGTGVRNEQFF. This chain links TRBV20-1 with TRBJ2-1, with 10 nucleotides matching TRBD1. The CDR3 has 15 residues. V shed 1 base, J shed 6 bases, and the junction held 6 bases outside the gene matches. CDR1 and CDR2 from the germline V gene are DFQATT and SNEGSKA (reference sequence).

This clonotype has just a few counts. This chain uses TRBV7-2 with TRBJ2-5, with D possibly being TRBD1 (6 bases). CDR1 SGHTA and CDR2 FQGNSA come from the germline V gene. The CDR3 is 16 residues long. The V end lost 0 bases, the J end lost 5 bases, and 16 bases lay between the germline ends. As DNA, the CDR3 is TGTGCCAGCAGCTTAGCGGTTCAGGGGTATGGGGAGACCCAGTACTTC. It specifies CASSLAVQGYGETQYF. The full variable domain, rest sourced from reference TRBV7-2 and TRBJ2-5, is GAGVSQSPSNKVTEKGKDVELRCDPISGHTALYWYRQSLGQGLEFLIYFQGNSAPDKSGLPSDRFSAERTGGSVSTLTIQRTQQEDSAVYLCASSLAVQGYGETQYFGPGTRLLVL.

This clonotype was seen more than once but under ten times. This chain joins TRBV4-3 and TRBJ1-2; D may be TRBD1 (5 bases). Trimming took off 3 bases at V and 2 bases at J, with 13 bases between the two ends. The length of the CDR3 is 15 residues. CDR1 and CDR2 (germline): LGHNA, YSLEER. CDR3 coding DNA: TGCGCCAGCAGCCACGAACAGGAGTGGAACTATGGCTACACCTTC. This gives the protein CASSHEQEWNYGYTF.

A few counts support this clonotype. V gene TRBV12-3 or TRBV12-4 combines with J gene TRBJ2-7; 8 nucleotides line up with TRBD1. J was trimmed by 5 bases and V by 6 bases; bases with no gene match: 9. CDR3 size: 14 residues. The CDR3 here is CASSTTGRGHEQYF. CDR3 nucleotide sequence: TGTGCCAGCAGCACCACGGGCAGGGGGCACGAGCAGTACTTC.

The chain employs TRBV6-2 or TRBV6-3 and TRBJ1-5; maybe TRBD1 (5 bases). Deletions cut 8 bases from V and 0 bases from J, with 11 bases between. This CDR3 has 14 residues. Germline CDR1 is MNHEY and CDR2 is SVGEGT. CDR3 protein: CASARGSSNQPQHF. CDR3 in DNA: TGTGCCAGCGCTCGGGGGTCTAGCAATCAGCCCCAGCATTTT.

CDR3 region: CASSPGQGNEKLFF. The CDR3 DNA sequence: TGTGCCAGCAGCCCGGGACAGGGAAACGAAAAACTGTTTTTT. This rearrangement joins TRBV7-2 to TRBJ1-4; 9 positions agree with TRBD1. The CDR3 extends over 14 amino acids. V shed 5 bases, J shed 8 bases, and the junction held 6 bases outside the gene matches. CDR1 and CDR2 (germline): SGHTA, FQGNSA.

CDR3 protein: CASSLPGTGVGYTF. The CDR3 nucleotides read TGTGCCAGCAGCTTACCTGGGACAGGAGTCGGCTACACCTTC. This sequence joins TRBV7-8 and TRBJ1-2; 8 bases agree with TRBD1. V lost 2 bases and J lost 8; bases outside the gene matches: 7. Per the germline V gene, CDR1 is SGHVS and CDR2 is FQNEAQ. This CDR3 is 14 amino acids long.

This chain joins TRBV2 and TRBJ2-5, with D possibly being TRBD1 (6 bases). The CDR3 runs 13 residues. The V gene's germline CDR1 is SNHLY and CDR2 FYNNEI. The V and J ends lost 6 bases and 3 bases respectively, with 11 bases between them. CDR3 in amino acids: CASSSGGEETQYF. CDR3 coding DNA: TGTGCCAGCAGCAGTGGGGGCGAAGAGACCCAGTACTTC.

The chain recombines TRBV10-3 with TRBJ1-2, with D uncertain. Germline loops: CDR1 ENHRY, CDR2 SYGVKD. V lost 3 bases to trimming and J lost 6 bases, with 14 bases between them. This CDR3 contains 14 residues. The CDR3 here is CAISDWEVWDGYTF. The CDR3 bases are TGTGCCATCAGTGATTGGGAGGTTTGGGATGGCTACACCTTC.

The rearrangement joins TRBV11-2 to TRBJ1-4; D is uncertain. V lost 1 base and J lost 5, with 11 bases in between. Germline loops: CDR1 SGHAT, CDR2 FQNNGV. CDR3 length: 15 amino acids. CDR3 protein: CASSLGNKPNEKLFF. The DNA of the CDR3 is TGTGCCAGCAGCTTAGGAAATAAGCCGAATGAAAAACTGTTTTTT.